A selection of T cell receptor beta chains follows, all from one sample in a study of vaccination effects on CD4 cells after COVID-19. For these TCRs, the target antigens are not known. Libraries were prepared by immunoSEQ multiplex PCR; TCRdb keeps only in-frame clonotypes and omits some of them. The sample consists of nearly 35,000 clones, less than 80% of them appearing once. The input for sequencing was CD4+ T cells from PBMCs cultured with HCoV-OC43 spike peptides, taken before COVID-19 vaccination. These receptors came from a human donor who received a COVID-19 vaccine. Both conserved end residues are part of each CDR3.

CDR3: CASSQDGQGPVAPLHF
V: TRBV3-1/TRBV3-2
length: 16

CDR3: CASSLIPAGLTGGGSGNEQFF
V: TRBV7-6
length: 21

CDR3: CASSPGLAGASYEQYF
V: TRBV5-4
length: 16

CDR3: CASSVSHSTGELFF
V: TRBV2
length: 14

CDR3: CASSIYPSAEQYF
V: TRBV28
length: 13

CDR3: CASSTQWDRAPKVNEKLFF
V: TRBV6-2/TRBV6-3
length: 19

CDR3: CASSLDGTGASPLHF
V: TRBV11-2
length: 15

CDR3: CASSSMAGGGNTIYF
V: TRBV5-6
length: 15

CDR3: CASSRGVAEETQYF
V: TRBV6-6
length: 14

CDR3: CASGGGDTQYF
V: TRBV12-3/TRBV12-4
length: 11

CDR3: CASSQGINTGELFF
V: TRBV7-2
length: 14

CDR3: CASSPGQGRYEQYF
V: TRBV6-5
length: 14

CDR3: CAGKQGVGTEAFF
V: TRBV2
length: 13

CDR3: CASSQDTNTEAFF
V: TRBV14
length: 13

CDR3: CASSSERGPGALNYGYTF
V: TRBV7-9
length: 18

CDR3: CASSQGLAGRYNEQFF
V: TRBV28
length: 16

CDR3: CASSSWTPGRGTDTQYF
V: TRBV6-2/TRBV6-3
length: 17